The present entry profiles one T cell receptor beta chain with its context. As yet, its antigen is unknown. The source of the sample is a study of CD8+ T cells in alopecia areata. Study outcomes and limitations: Higher clonality was seen in lesional scalp than in normal scalp, especially in alopecia totalis/universalis. Sequence data from scalp samples additionally include resident alphabeta T cells of normal skin.

Both peripheral blood and punch biopsies of lesional scalp skin were obtained from patients who had alopecia areata. Investigators sorted PBMCs to obtain both CD4+ and CD8+ T cells. CDR1 SQVTM and CDR2 ANQGSEA come from the germline V gene. With 4 bases removed from V and 4 bases from J, the gap between germline ends came to 4 bases. This CDR3 comprises 10 residues. As the sequencing template, cDNA was produced by extracting RNA and reverse transcribing it. Sequenced by immunoSEQ multiplex PCR; TCRdb stores in-frame clones only, minus some. This table has around 30,000 clones, more than 60% appearing once.

Material: NKG2D-low CD8+ T cells sorted from blood. The genes are TRBV29-1 and TRBJ1-1; D not certain. The sequence came from a human donor with alopecia areata. The CDR3 sequence is CSVVLTEAFF. CDR3 sequence (DNA): TGCAGCGTTGTTCTCACTGAAGCTTTCTTT.